This paragraph reports one T cell receptor (beta chain). Trimming took 4 bases from V and 3 from J; bases not matched to a gene: 7. CDR1 is KGHSH and CDR2 is LQKENI in the germline V gene. The CDR3 totals 15 residues. Original processing methods: Estimation of nucleated cell counts was performed using reference gene primer amplification. Assay: immunoSEQ multiplex PCR; the TCRdb copy retains only in-frame clones and omits some. V and J calls and clone size follow that table, whereas D and trimming were derived from the DNA. The sample includes some 110,000 clones, around nine tenths of them seen just once. The data are from a study of blood T cell repertoires in COVID-19.

The origin of this receptor is a man between 40 and 49 years old with acute or convalescent COVID-19. The sequenced material came from peripheral blood. The rearrangement links TRBV18 to TRBJ1-2; 8 nucleotides align to TRBD1. The DNA for the CDR3 is TGTGCCAGCTCACTAAAACAGGGGGAGGACTATGGCTACACCTTC. It specifies CASSLKQGEDYGYTF.